This is a list of T cell receptor beta chains from one sample in a study of blood T cells in healthy people across ages. TCRdb used MiXCR to reprocess the 5' RACE reads, holding one entry per CDR3 protein. The data hold 800,000 to 900,000 distinct CDR3 sequences, with under 80% observed a single time. Specimen: blood. These receptors were obtained from a man aged 25-45 years in good health. The CDR3 runs from the conserved cysteine through the conserved F or W. A D gene is named only where the DNA matches it firmly. The size field is filled for only some rows; it gives once, few, many or a size class.

CDR3 protein | CDR3 DNA | D gene | J gene | clone size | V gene
CASGFGGQYQETQYF | TGTGCCAGCGGCTTTGGGGGCCAGTACCAAGAGACCCAGTACTTC | - | TRBJ2-5 | - | TRBV7-2
CASRYTGAGANVLTF | TGTGCCAGCAGATATACAGGGGCCGGGGCCAACGTCCTGACTTTC | TRBD1 | TRBJ2-6 | many | TRBV12-3/TRBV12-4
CASSRDGLAGGQETQYF | TGCGCCAGCAGCCGGGATGGGCTAGCGGGGGGACAAGAGACCCAGTACTTC | TRBD2 | TRBJ2-5 | - | TRBV5-1
CSVERTGFLDEQFF | TGCAGCGTTGAGAGGACAGGGTTTTTGGATGAGCAGTTCTTC | TRBD1 | TRBJ2-1 | - | TRBV29-1
CASRLPSGGYGYTF | TGCGCCAGCAGGCTACCTAGCGGGGGGTATGGCTACACCTTC | - | TRBJ1-2 | - | TRBV5-1
CATGGTSGILYEQYF | TGTGCCACCGGAGGGACTAGCGGCATCCTCTACGAGCAGTACTTC | TRBD2 | TRBJ2-7 | few | TRBV6-6
CASSLDRVRVTDTQYF | TGCGCCAGCAGCCTGGACAGGGTGAGGGTCACAGATACGCAGTATTTT | TRBD1 | TRBJ2-3 | - | TRBV5-1
CASKVGYSYNSPLHF | TGTGCCAGCAAAGTGGGATACTCCTATAATTCACCCCTCCACTTT | - | TRBJ1-6 | - | TRBV2
CASSYYPGEQYF | TGTGCCAGCAGTTACTACCCAGGCGAGCAGTACTTC | - | TRBJ2-7 | - | TRBV6-5
CASSPSFTGGWTEAFF | TGTGCCAGCAGCCCCTCTTTTACGGGTGGCTGGACTGAAGCTTTCTTT | - | TRBJ1-1 | - | TRBV7-9
CASGNPGPYGYTF | TGTGCCAGCGGAAACCCGGGACCTTATGGCTACACCTTC | - | TRBJ1-2 | - | TRBV7-2
CASSLPGGAGNTQYF | TGTGCCAGCAGCCTCCCGGGGGGGGCCGGAAATACGCAGTATTTT | TRBD2 | TRBJ2-3 | - | TRBV7-2
CASSSIGRDISYEQYF | TGTGCCAGCAGCTCCATTGGCCGGGACATCTCCTACGAGCAGTACTTC | - | TRBJ2-7 | - | TRBV7-9
CSVSRVGGTEAFF | TGCAGCGTTTCTAGGGTAGGGGGCACTGAAGCTTTCTTT | - | TRBJ1-1 | - | TRBV29-1
CASSLGPTRETQYF | TGTGCCAGCAGCTTAGGTCCCACCAGGGAGACCCAGTACTTC | - | TRBJ2-5 | - | TRBV7-6
CASSPGTGGILAKNIQYF | TGTGCCAGCAGCCCCGGGACAGGGGGCATCCTAGCCAAAAACATTCAGTACTTC | TRBD1 | TRBJ2-4 | - | TRBV3-1
CASSSPGIRREQYF | TGTGCCAGCAGCTCCCCGGGTATCAGACGCGAGCAGTACTTC | - | TRBJ2-7 | - | TRBV7-9
CSATSGTSVYEQYF | TGCAGTGCTACCTCCGGGACTAGCGTGTACGAGCAGTACTTC | TRBD2 | TRBJ2-7 | - | TRBV20-1
CASTQDREGTDTQYF | TGTGCCAGCACCCAAGACAGGGAGGGGACAGATACGCAGTATTTT | - | TRBJ2-3 | - | TRBV27
CASSPSGGPQPQHF | TGTGCCAGCAGCCCGTCGGGGGGCCCTCAGCCCCAGCATTTT | - | TRBJ1-5 | - | TRBV3-1
CASTPRGAAAYNEQFF | TGTGCCAGTACACCTCGTGGGGCGGCGGCCTACAATGAGCAGTTCTTC | - | TRBJ2-1 | - | TRBV19
CASSQDGEGGNIQYF | TGTGCCAGCAGCCAAGATGGAGAGGGAGGGAACATTCAGTACTTC | TRBD2 | TRBJ2-4 | - | TRBV3-1
CAISEPGLARSSYEQYF | TGTGCCATCAGTGAACCGGGACTAGCGCGGAGCTCCTACGAGCAGTACTTC | TRBD2 | TRBJ2-7 | many | TRBV10-3
CASRLGLPLYNEQFF | TGTGCCAGCAGATTAGGACTTCCCCTCTACAATGAGCAGTTCTTC | - | TRBJ2-1 | - | TRBV7-2
CASSYTQRSGRNEQFF | TGCGCCAGCAGCTACACACAACGTTCGGGCCGCAATGAGCAGTTCTTC | - | TRBJ2-1 | - | TRBV4-3
CASSQFLSSYNEQFF | TGTGCCAGCAGCCAATTTCTGAGCTCCTACAATGAGCAGTTCTTC | - | TRBJ2-1 | - | TRBV14
CASSLSYAGGNTGELFF | TGTGCCAGCAGCTTATCATACGCGGGGGGGAACACCGGGGAGCTGTTTTTT | TRBD2 | TRBJ2-2 | few | TRBV7-2
CASSQERRKAGELFF | TGTGCCAGCAGCCAAGAACGGAGAAAAGCCGGGGAGCTGTTTTTT | - | TRBJ2-2 | - | TRBV3-1
CSARAGTGLYEQYF | TGCAGTGCTAGGGCCGGGACAGGGCTCTACGAGCAGTACTTC | TRBD1 | TRBJ2-7 | - | TRBV20-1
CSAREPPSAQYF | TGCAGTGCTAGGGAACCGCCCTCGGCCCAGTACTTC | - | TRBJ2-5 | - | TRBV20-1
CASSQERVRGHETQYF | TGTGCCAGCAGCCAAGAACGGGTCCGCGGACACGAGACCCAGTACTTC | - | TRBJ2-5 | - | TRBV4-2
CSARGHLDRGRTDTQYF | TGCAGTGCTAGAGGCCACCTTGACAGGGGGCGGACAGATACGCAGTATTTT | TRBD1 | TRBJ2-3 | - | TRBV20-1
CSASRAGVEGGEQFF | TGCAGTGCAAGCCGAGCGGGGGTTGAAGGGGGTGAGCAGTTCTTC | TRBD2 | TRBJ2-1 | - | TRBV20-1
CASSEMGITTNEKLFF | TGTGCCAGCAGTGAAATGGGGATAACAACTAATGAAAAACTGTTTTTT | - | TRBJ1-4 | - | TRBV25-1
CASSRDGFAYEQYF | TGTGCCAGCAGCCGCGACGGCTTTGCCTACGAGCAGTACTTC | - | TRBJ2-7 | - | TRBV7-2
CASSRSGTGGFQPQHF | TGTGCCAGCAGCCGATCCGGGACAGGTGGTTTTCAGCCCCAGCATTTT | TRBD1 | TRBJ1-5 | once | TRBV28
CSARDFGDSYEQYF | TGCAGTGCTAGAGATTTCGGGGACTCCTACGAGCAGTACTTC | - | TRBJ2-7 | - | TRBV20-1